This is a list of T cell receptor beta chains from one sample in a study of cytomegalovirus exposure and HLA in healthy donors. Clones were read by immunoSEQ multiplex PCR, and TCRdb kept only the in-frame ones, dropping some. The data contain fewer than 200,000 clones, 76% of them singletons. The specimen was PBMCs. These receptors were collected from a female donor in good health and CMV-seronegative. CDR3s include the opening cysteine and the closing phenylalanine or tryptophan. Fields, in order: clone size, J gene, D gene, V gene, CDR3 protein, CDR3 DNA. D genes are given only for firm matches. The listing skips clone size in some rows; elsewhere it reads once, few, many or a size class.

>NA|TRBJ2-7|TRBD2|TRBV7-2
CASSLVSGTSGSYEQYF
TGTGCCAGCAGCTTAGTATCTGGGACTAGCGGGTCCTACGAGCAGTACTTC
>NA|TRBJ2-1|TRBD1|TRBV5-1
CASSLGTGSSYNEQFF
TGCGCCAGCAGCTTGGGGACAGGGAGCTCCTACAATGAGCAGTTCTTC
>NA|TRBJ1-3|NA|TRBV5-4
CASSLVGGSGNTIYF
TGTGCCAGCAGCTTGGTGGGAGGGTCCGGAAACACCATATATTTT
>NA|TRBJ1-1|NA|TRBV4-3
CASSQAPAGGPTNTEAFF
TGCGCCAGCAGCCAAGCCCCTGCGGGGGGACCCACGAACACTGAAGCTTTCTTT
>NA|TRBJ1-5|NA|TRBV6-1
CASSSNQPQHF
TGTGCCAGCTCCAGTAATCAGCCCCAGCATTTT
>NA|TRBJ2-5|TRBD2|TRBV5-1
CASSLAGGRETQYF
TGCGCCAGCAGCTTGGCCGGCGGGAGGGAGACCCAGTACTTC
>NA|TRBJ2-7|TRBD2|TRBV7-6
CASSLPAGAWYEQYF
TGTGCCAGCAGCTTACCAGCGGGAGCTTGGTACGAGCAGTACTTC
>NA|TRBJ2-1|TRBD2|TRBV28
CASSFNSQWGGSVPYNEQFF
TGTGCCAGCAGTTTCAACTCCCAGTGGGGAGGGAGCGTCCCCTACAATGAGCAGTTCTTC
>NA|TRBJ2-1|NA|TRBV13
CASSRWSSLGNEQFF
TGTGCCAGCAGCCGGTGGTCGAGCCTTGGTAATGAGCAGTTCTTC
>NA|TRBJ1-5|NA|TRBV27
CASKWAGLGNQPQHF
TGTGCCAGCAAGTGGGCGGGGTTAGGCAATCAGCCCCAGCATTTT
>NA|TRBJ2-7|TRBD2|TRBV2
CASSPSLAGGTYEQYF
TGTGCCAGCAGTCCCTCGTTAGCGGGAGGGACCTACGAGCAGTACTTC
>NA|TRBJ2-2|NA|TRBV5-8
CAGTGGGALNTGELFF
TGTGCCGGCACAGGAGGCGGGGCCCTAAACACCGGGGAGCTGTTTTTT
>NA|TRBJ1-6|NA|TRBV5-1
CASSPAGRDSPLHF
TGCGCCAGCAGCCCCGCAGGGAGGGATTCACCCCTCCACTTT
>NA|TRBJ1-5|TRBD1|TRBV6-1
CASSTQGAGQPQHF
TGTGCCAGCTCCACCCAGGGGGCGGGTCAGCCCCAGCATTTT
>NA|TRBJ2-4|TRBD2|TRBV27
CASSSGRAGAKNIQYF
TGTGCCAGCAGTAGCGGGAGGGCCGGGGCCAAAAACATTCAGTACTTC
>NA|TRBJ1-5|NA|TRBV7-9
CASSLREGGSAQHF
TGTGCCAGCAGCTTACGGGAGGGAGGTTCAGCCCAGCATTTT
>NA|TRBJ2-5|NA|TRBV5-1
CATQAVGGETQYF
TGCGCCACACAAGCGGTCGGAGGGGAGACCCAGTACTTC
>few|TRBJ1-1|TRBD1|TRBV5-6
CASSINRGQGEAFF
TGTGCCAGCAGTATAAACAGGGGGCAGGGTGAAGCTTTCTTT
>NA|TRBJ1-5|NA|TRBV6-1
CASSVVDSQSAQHF
TGTGCCAGCAGTGTAGTGGACAGCCAATCAGCCCAGCATTTT
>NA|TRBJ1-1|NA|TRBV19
CASSAGSEAFF
TGTGCCAGTAGTGCAGGGTCTGAAGCTTTCTTT
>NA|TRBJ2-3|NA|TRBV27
CPTVGEGGDTQYF
TGTCCCACAGTAGGGGAAGGTGGAGATACGCAGTATTTT
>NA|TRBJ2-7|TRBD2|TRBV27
CASSLSWSAGRVYEQYF
TGTGCCAGCAGTTTATCGTGGTCGGCGGGGAGGGTATACGAGCAGTACTTC
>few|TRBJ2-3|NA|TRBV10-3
CAIRDLTSGSTDTQYF
TGTGCCATCAGAGATCTTACGAGCGGGAGCACAGATACGCAGTATTTT
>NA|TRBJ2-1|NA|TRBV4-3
CASSQQGIWEQFF
TGCGCCAGCAGCCAACAGGGGATTTGGGAGCAGTTCTTC
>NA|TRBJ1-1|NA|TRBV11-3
CASSHPFDPGGLNTEAFF
TGTGCCAGCAGCCACCCTTTCGACCCCGGGGGGTTGAACACTGAAGCTTTCTTT
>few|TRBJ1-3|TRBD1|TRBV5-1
CASSYETGNTIYF
TGCGCCAGCAGTTACGAGACAGGGAACACCATATATTTT
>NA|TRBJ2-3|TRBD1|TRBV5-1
CASSLAGGQGVTDTQYF
TGCGCCAGCAGCTTGGCGGGGGGACAGGGGGTCACAGATACGCAGTATTTT
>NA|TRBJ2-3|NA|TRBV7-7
CASSADRLGGTQYF
TGTGCCAGCAGCGCTGACAGGCTTGGTGGTACGCAGTATTTT
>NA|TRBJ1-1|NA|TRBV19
CASSSQGMNTEAFF
TGTGCCAGTAGTTCGCAGGGTATGAACACTGAAGCTTTCTTT
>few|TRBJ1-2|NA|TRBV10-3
CAISETGPYGYTF
TGTGCCATCAGTGAAACAGGCCCCTATGGCTACACCTTC
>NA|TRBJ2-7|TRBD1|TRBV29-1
CSVTGQRYEQYF
TGCAGCGTCACGGGACAGAGATACGAGCAGTACTTC
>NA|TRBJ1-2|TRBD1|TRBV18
CASSDQGASDGYTF
TGTGCCAGCTCGGATCAGGGGGCCTCGGATGGCTACACCTTC
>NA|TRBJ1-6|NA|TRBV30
CAWSVSGGWRVSPLHF
TGTGCCTGGAGTGTATCGGGAGGGTGGCGGGTTTCACCCCTCCACTTT
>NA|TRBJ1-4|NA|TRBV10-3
CAISDTQTLDRKLFF
TGTGCCATCAGTGATACCCAGACCTTGGACAGAAAGCTGTTTTTT
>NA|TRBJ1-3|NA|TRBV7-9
CASSLVAGLSGNTIYF
TGTGCCAGCAGCTTAGTGGCAGGGCTCTCTGGAAACACCATATATTTT
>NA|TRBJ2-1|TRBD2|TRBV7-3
CASSLAGGNEQFF
TGTGCCAGCAGCTTAGCGGGAGGCAATGAGCAGTTCTTC
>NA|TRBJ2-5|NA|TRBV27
CASSSLFAGFQETQYF
TGTGCCAGCAGCTCCCTCTTTGCGGGATTCCAAGAGACCCAGTACTTC
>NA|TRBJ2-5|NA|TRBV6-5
CASTSQETQYF
TGTGCCAGCACTTCCCAAGAGACCCAGTACTTC
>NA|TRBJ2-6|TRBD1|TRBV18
CASSPRGQGEPGANVLTF
TGTGCCAGCTCACCCCGAGGACAGGGAGAACCTGGGGCCAACGTCCTGACTTTC
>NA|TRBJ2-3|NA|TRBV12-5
CASARSGYTDTQYF
TGTGCTAGTGCCCGGTCAGGCTACACAGATACGCAGTATTTT
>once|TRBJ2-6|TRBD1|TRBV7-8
CASSSQGASGANVLTF
TGTGCCAGCAGCTCACAGGGGGCTTCCGGGGCCAACGTCCTGACTTTC
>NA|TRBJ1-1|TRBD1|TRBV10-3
CAISSQLTGGNTEAFF
TGTGCCATCAGTTCCCAGCTGACAGGGGGAAACACTGAAGCTTTCTTT
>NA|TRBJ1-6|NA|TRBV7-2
CASSWGGGGPYNSPLHF
TGTGCCAGCAGCTGGGGGGGCGGGGGCCCATATAATTCACCCCTCCACTTT
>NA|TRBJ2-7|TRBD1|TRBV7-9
CSSSLGRLRDSAYEQYF
TGTTCCAGCAGCTTAGGGAGACTCCGGGACAGTGCCTACGAGCAGTACTTC
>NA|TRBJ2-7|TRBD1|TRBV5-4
CASSDVDRVYEQYF
TGTGCCAGCAGCGATGTCGACAGGGTCTACGAGCAGTACTTC
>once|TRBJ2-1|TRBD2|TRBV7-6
CASSLWASGRATYNEQFF
TGTGCCAGCAGCTTATGGGCTAGCGGGAGGGCCACCTACAATGAGCAGTTCTTC
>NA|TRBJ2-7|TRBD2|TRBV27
CASRALGGGLHEQYF
TGTGCCAGCAGGGCTCTGGGGGGGGGACTCCACGAGCAGTACTTC
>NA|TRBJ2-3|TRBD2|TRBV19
CASSIGTGLGGTDTQYF
TGTGCCAGTAGTATAGGAACGGGACTAGGGGGCACAGATACGCAGTATTTT
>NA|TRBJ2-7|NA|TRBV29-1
CSVEGQPGEQYF
TGCAGCGTTGAAGGACAACCTGGGGAGCAGTACTTC